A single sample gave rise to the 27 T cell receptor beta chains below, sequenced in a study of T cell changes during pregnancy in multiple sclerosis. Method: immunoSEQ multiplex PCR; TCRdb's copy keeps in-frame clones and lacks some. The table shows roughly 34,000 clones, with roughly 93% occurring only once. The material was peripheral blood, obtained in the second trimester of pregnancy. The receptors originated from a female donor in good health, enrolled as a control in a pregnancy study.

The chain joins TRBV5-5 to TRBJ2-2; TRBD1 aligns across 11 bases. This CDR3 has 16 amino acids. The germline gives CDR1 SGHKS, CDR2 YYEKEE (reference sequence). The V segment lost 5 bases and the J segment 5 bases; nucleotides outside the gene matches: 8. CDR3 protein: CASSPPGQGVTGELFF. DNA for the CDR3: TGTGCCAGCAGTCCCCCGGGACAGGGGGTTACCGGGGAGCTGTTTTTT.

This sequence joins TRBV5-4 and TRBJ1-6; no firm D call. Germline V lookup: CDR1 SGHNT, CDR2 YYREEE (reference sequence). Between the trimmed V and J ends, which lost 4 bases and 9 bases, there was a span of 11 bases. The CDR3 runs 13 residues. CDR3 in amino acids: CASSREGISPLHF. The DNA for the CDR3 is TGTGCCAGCAGCCGGGAAGGGATTTCACCCCTCCACTTT.

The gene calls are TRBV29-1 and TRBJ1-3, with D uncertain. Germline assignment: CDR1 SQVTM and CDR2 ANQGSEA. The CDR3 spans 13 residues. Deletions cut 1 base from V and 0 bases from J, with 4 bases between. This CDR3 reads CSVEVASGNTIYF. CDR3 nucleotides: TGCAGCGTTGAAGTAGCCTCTGGAAACACCATATATTTT. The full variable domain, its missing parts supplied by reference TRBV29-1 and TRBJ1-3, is SAVISQKPSRDICQRGTSLTIQCQVDSQVTMMFWYRQQPGQSLTLIATANQGSEATYESGFVIDKFPISRPNLTFSTLTVSNMSPEDSSIYLCSVEVASGNTIYFGEGSWLTVV.

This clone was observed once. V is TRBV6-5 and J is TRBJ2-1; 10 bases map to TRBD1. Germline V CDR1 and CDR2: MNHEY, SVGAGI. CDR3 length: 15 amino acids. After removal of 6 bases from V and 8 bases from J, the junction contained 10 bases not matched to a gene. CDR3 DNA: TGTGCCAGCAGCCTGGGACAGGGGAAAACCGATGAGCAGTTCTTC. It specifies CASSLGQGKTDEQFF.

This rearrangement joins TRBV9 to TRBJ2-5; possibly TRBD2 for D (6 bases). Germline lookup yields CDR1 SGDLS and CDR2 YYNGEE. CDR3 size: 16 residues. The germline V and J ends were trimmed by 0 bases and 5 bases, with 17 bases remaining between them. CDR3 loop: CASSVVAGSGVETQYF. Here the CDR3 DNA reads TGTGCCAGCAGCGTAGTTGCGGGGTCGGGAGTGGAGACCCAGTACTTC.

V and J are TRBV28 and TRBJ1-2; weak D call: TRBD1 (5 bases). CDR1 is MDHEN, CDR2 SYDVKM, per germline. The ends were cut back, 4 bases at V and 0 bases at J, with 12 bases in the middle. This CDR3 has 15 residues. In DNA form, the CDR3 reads TGTGCCAGCAGTTCCCCAGGGCCTTCTAACTATGGCTACACCTTC. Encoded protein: CASSSPGPSNYGYTF.

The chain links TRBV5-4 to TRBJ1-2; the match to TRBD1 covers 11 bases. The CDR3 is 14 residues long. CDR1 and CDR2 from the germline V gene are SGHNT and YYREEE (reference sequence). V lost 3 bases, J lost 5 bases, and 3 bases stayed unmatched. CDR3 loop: CASSSGQGVYGYTF. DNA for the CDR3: TGTGCCAGCAGCTCGGGACAGGGGGTTTATGGCTACACCTTC.

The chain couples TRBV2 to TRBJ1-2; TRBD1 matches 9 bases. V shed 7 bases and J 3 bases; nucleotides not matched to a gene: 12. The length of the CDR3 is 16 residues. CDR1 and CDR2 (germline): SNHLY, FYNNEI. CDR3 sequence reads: CASTLATGGLDYGYTF. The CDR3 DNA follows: TGTGCCAGCACTTTAGCCACAGGGGGCCTGGACTATGGCTACACCTTC. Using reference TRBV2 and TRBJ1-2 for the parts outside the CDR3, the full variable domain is EPEVTQTPSHQVTQMGQEVILRCVPISNHLYFYWYRQILGQKVEFLVSFYNNEISEKSEIFDDQFSVERPDGSNFTLKIRSTKLEDSAMYFCASTLATGGLDYGYTFGSGTRLTVV.

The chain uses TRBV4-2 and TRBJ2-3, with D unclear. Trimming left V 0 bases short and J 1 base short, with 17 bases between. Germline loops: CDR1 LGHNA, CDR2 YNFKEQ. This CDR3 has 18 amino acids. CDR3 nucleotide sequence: TGTGCCAGCAGCCAAGATACCCCTCGAGGAGATCGCACAGATACGCAGTATTTT. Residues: CASSQDTPRGDRTDTQYF.

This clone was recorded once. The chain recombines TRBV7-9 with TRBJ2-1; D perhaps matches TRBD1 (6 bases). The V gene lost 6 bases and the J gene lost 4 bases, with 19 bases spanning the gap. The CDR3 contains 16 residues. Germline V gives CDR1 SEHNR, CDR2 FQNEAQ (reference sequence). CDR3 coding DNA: TGTGCCAGCAGGACACCAAGGGGACACACTTACAATGAGCAGTTCTTC. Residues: CASRTPRGHTYNEQFF.

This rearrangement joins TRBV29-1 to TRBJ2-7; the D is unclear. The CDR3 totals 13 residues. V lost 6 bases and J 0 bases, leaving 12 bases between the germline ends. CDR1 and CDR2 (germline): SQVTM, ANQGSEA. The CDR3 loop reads CSVGLFSSYEQYF. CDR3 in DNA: TGCAGCGTCGGGTTATTTAGCTCCTACGAGCAGTACTTC.

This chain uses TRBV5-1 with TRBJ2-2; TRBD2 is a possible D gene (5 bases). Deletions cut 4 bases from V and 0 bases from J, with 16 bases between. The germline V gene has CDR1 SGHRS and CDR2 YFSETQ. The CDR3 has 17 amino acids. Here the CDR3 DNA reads TGCGCCAGCAGCCCGGGTCGGAGACTAACGAACACCGGGGAGCTGTTTTTT. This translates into CASSPGRRLTNTGELFF.

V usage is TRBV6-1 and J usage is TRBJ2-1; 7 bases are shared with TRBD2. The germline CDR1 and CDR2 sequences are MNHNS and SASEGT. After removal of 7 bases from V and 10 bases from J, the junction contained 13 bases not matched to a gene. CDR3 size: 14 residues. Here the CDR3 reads CASKLMAGRGEQFF. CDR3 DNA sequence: TGTGCCAGCAAACTCATGGCAGGGCGGGGGGAGCAGTTCTTC.

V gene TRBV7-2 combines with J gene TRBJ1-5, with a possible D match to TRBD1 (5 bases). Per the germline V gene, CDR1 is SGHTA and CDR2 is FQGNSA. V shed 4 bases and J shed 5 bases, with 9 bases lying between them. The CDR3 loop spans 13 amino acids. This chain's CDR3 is CASSSGRDQPQHF. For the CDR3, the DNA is TGTGCCAGCAGCTCCGGCAGGGATCAGCCCCAGCATTTT.

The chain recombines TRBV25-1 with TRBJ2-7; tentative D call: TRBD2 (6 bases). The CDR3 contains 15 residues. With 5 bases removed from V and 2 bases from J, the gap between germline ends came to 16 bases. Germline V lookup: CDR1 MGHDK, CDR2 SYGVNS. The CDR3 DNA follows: TGTGCCAGCAGTCGTCGGACGGAGCGGGCCTACGAGCAGTACTTC. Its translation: CASSRRTERAYEQYF.

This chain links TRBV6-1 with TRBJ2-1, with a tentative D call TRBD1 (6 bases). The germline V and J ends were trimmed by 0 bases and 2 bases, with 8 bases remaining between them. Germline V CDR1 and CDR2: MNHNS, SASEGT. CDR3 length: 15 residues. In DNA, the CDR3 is TGTGCCAGCAGTGAAGCTGGACAGCCCTACAATGAGCAGTTCTTC. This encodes CASSEAGQPYNEQFF.

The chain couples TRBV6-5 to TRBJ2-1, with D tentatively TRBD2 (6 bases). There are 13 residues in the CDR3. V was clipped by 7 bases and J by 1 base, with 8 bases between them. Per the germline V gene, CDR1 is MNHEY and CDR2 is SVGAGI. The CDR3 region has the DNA TGTGCCAGCAAGCGGGTTTCCTACAATGAGCAGTTCTTC. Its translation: CASKRVSYNEQFF.

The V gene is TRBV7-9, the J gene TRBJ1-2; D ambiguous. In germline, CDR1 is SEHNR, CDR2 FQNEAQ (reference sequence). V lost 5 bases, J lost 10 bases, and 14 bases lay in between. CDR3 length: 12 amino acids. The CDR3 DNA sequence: TGTGCCAGCAGCGCGGGCCCTTGGACCTACACCTTC. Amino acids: CASSAGPWTYTF.

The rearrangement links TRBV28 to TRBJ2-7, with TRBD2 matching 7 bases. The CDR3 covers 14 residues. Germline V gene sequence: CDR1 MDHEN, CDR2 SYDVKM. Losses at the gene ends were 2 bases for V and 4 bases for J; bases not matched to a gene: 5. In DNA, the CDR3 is TGTGCCAGCAGTTTAGCGGGAGCAAGATACGAGCAGTACTTC. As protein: CASSLAGARYEQYF.

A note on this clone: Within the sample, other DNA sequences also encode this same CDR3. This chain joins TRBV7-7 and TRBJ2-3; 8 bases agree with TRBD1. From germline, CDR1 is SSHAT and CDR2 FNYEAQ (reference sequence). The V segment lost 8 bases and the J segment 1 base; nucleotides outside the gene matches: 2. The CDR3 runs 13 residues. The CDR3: CASSTGGTDTQYF. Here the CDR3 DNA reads TGTGCCAGCTCGACAGGGGGCACAGATACGCAGTATTTT.

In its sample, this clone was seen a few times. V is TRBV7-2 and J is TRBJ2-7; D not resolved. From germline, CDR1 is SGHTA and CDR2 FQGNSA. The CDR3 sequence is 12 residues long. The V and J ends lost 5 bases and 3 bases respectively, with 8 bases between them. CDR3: CASSANYYEQYF. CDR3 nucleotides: TGTGCCAGCAGCGCCAACTACTACGAGCAGTACTTC.

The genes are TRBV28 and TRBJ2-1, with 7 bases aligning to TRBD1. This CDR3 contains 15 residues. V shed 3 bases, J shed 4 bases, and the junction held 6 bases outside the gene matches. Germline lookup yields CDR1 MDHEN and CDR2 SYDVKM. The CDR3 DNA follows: TGTGCCAGCAGTTTCCCTGGACAGGATTACAATGAGCAGTTCTTC. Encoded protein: CASSFPGQDYNEQFF.

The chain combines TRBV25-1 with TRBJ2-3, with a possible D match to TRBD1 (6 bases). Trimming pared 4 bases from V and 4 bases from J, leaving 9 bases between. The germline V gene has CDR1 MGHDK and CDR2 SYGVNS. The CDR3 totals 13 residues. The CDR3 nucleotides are TGTGCCAGCAGTGCCTCAGGGGCAGATACGCAGTATTTT. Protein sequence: CASSASGADTQYF. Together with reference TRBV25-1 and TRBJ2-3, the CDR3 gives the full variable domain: EADIYQTPRYLVIGTGKKITLECSQTMGHDKMYWYQQDPGMELHLIHYSYGVNSTEKGDLSSESTVSRIRTEHFPLTLESARPSHTSQYLCASSASGADTQYFGPGTRLTVL.

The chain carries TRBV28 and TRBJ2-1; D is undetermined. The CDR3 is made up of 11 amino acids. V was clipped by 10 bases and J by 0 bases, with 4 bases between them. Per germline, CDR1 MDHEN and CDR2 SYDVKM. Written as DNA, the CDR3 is TGTGCCATCAACTCCTACAATGAGCAGTTCTTC. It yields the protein CAINSYNEQFF.

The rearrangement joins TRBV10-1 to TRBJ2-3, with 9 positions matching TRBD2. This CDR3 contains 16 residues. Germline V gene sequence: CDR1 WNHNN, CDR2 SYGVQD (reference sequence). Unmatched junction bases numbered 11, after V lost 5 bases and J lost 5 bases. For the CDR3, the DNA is TGCGCCAGCAGTAAAGCTAGCGGGATCAATCTAGATACGCAGTATTTT. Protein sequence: CASSKASGINLDTQYF.

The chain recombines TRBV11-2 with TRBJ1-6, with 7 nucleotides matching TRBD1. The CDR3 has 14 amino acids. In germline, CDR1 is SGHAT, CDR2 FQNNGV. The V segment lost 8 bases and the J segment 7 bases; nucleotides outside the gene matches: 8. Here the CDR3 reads CASQRTGLNSPLHF. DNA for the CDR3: TGTGCCAGCCAGAGGACAGGCCTCAATTCACCCCTCCACTTT.

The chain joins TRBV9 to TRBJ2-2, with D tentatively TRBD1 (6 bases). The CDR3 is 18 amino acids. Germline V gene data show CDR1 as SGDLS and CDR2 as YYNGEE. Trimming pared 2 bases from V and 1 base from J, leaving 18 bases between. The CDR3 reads CASSVLGGVAGNTGELFF. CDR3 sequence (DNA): TGTGCCAGCAGCGTCTTAGGGGGAGTCGCAGGGAACACCGGGGAGCTGTTTTTT.